The clone carrying this T cell receptor beta chain was detected only a few times. Its specificity is unknown. Germline V gene data show CDR1 as SGHRS and CDR2 as YFSETQ. Trimming removed 6 bases at V and 0 bases at J, with 9 bases between. The CDR3 runs 13 residues. The sample originates from a study of T cell repertoires in cytomegalovirus infection. About the study: In public TCR beta signatures, there were indications of both CMV infection and matching HLA type. Points from the study as a whole: The ex vivo response was dominated by HLA-C-restricted CMV-specific TCR beta clonotypes.

TCRdb called the reads again in MiXCR, with one record for every CDR3 protein. In the table there are 45,000 to 60,000 distinct CDR3 sequences, 20% to 25% of which are singletons. This chain connects TRBV5-1 to TRBJ1-1; no definite D call. The receptor was derived from a human donor in good health (CMV status not recorded). Some clones in this sample may be carry-over from other donors' samples. This specimen was CD8+ T cells from cultured PBMCs, taken from culture after CMV antigen stimulation. The CDR3 is CASKGKMNTEAFF. The CDR3, as DNA: TGCGCCAGCAAAGGGAAAATGAACACTGAAGCTTTCTTT.